The 2 T cell receptor beta chains given below trace back to one sample, sequenced in a study of identifying expanded T cells in peripheral blood. Clones were read by immunoSEQ multiplex PCR, and TCRdb kept only the in-frame ones, dropping some. This sample has about 63,000 clones, with about 83% found just once. Sequenced: blood. These receptors all come from a person aged 18 to 75 in good health.

V is TRBV5-6 and J is TRBJ2-2; no reliable D call. V was clipped by 2 bases and J by 7 bases, with 3 bases between them. The CDR3 loop spans 11 amino acids. The germline gives CDR1 SGHDT, CDR2 YYEEEE. The CDR3 loop is CASSFIGELFF. DNA of the CDR3: TGTGCCAGCAGCTTTATCGGGGAGCTGTTTTTT.

The chain links TRBV10-2 to TRBJ2-1, with D perhaps matching TRBD2 (5 bases). Germline CDR1 reads WSHSY; CDR2 reads SAAADI. Trimming removed 7 bases at V and 0 bases at J, with 10 bases between. The CDR3 has 14 amino acids. In nucleotides, the CDR3 is TGCGCCAGCATTACGGGGAGCTCCTACAATGAGCAGTTCTTC. Translating gives CASITGSSYNEQFF.